The T cell receptor (beta chain) under discussion was sequenced for a study of T cells in Graves' hyperthyroidism and ophthalmopathy. Study information: Peripheral blood samples were taken at initial diagnosis, prior to any treatment. Regarding the study as a whole: Ophthalmopathy was model-predicted a median approximately 6.4 months pre-onset. Most clonotypes expanded in the thyroid (above 0.001) were also present in blood.

TCR beta CDR3 regions were amplified from RNA. The primer set for the first-round RT-PCR of the TCR CDR3 was HTBI. TCRdb used MiXCR to reprocess the multiplex PCR reads, holding one entry per CDR3 protein. Of approximately 400,000 distinct CDR3 sequences listed, 15% to 18% are singletons. This clonotype was recorded a few times. Its specificity is unknown. The CDR3 is made up of 16 amino acids. V lost 1 base and J lost 3, with 15 bases in between. Germline values: CDR1 MGHRA, CDR2 YSYEKL. Sample: blood. This chain joins TRBV4-1 and TRBJ1-1; weak D call: TRBD1 (5 bases). The source is a woman aged 18 to 35 with Graves' hyperthyroidism that later progressed to Graves' ophthalmopathy. CDR3 nucleotide sequence: TGCGCCAGCAGCCAAGCCAGCGCGGCCAGGGACACTGAAGCTTTCTTT. This translates into CASSQASAARDTEAFF.